Described below is a single T cell receptor (beta chain) sequence and its context. Authors' analysis steps: Amplification of reference gene primers was used by the study to estimate nucleated cell counts. Some clones are missing from TCRdb's copy, which holds only in-frame ones; the method was immunoSEQ multiplex PCR. V, J and clone size are those of that table, while D and trimming were read from the DNA. The sample comprises roughly 230,000 clones, roughly 87% of which are singletons, and 4.6% rests with the top ten. These data belong to a study of blood T cell repertoires in COVID-19. As for the study in general: Whether acute or convalescent, the COVID-19 samples came from the United States, Italy and Spain. In each case, the material was cDNA or gDNA derived from T cells, B-cell-depleted T cells, or PBMCs.

Germline V gives CDR1 SGHKS, CDR2 YYEKEE (reference sequence). This CDR3 has 16 residues. With 0 bases removed from V and 0 bases from J, the gap between germline ends came to 10 bases. The sequenced sample consisted of peripheral blood. The TCR originated in a woman aged 40 to 50 who had recovered from COVID-19. V and J are TRBV5-5 and TRBJ1-3; tentative D call: TRBD1 (5 bases). The CDR3, as DNA: TGTGCCAGCAGCTTGGAGGGGTACGGCTCTGGAAACACCATATATTTT. Protein sequence: CASSLEGYGSGNTIYF.